This is a list of T cell receptor beta chains from one sample in a study of glioma-infiltrating T cells. TCRdb processed the multiplex PCR reads anew with MiXCR; each CDR3 protein has one entry. The sample carries approximately 110,000 distinct CDR3 sequences, roughly 24% recorded once. Sequencing was carried out using glioma tissue, nonneoplastic brain tissue, or PBMCs (not recorded which). These receptors were obtained from a human donor with low-grade glioma or glioblastoma, undergoing nonglioma brain surgery, or in good health (not recorded which). CDR3s include the opening cysteine and the closing phenylalanine or tryptophan. Fields, in order: clone size, J gene, V gene, D gene, CDR3 DNA, CDR3 protein. D genes are given only for firm matches. Clone size is not always given. Where it is, it says once, few, many or a class for expanded clones.

many,TRBJ2-7,TRBV20-1,TRBD1,TGCAGTGCTTTTGGGACAGACTTCGGCAACGAGCAGTACTTC,CSAFGTDFGNEQYF
.,TRBJ2-3,TRBV6-1,.,TGTGCCAGCAACTCATTCTCGGGAGCCGCAGATACGAAGTATTTT,CASNSFSGAADTKYF
many,TRBJ2-7,TRBV5-1,TRBD1,TGCGCCAGCAGCCCCACAGGGGCCTCCGACGAGCAGTACTTC,CASSPTGASDEQYF
many,TRBJ2-7,TRBV6-1,.,TGTGCCAGCAGTTCTAGTGTCGTCGAGCAGTACTTC,CASSSSVVEQYF
few,TRBJ2-6,TRBV2,.,TGTGCCAGCAGTGTCTATGTGGACAGCCTTCCCTCTGGGGCCAACGTCCTGACTTTC,CASSVYVDSLPSGANVLTF
many,TRBJ2-1,TRBV20-1,TRBD2,TGCAGTGCTAGAGATGGGGCAGCGGGAGGGCCCCCATTTAATGAGCAGTTCTTC,CSARDGAAGGPPFNEQFF
.,TRBJ1-1,TRBV27,TRBD1,TGTGCCAGCAGTTTGGGACAGACAGGGGTTCTTATGAACACTGAAGCTTTCTTT,CASSLGQTGVLMNTEAFF
few,TRBJ2-7,TRBV2,TRBD2,TGTGCCAGCAGACTCACTAGCGGGAGAATGGGGGAGCAGTACTTC,CASRLTSGRMGEQYF
.,TRBJ2-3,TRBV2,.,TGTGCCAGCAGTGCCCTGGGAACCGCAAGCCCCGCTACGCAGTCTTTT,CASSALGTASPATQSF
many,TRBJ2-7,TRBV12-3/TRBV12-4,.,TGTGCCAGCAGCATCGGACTAGGGGGTTACGAGCAGTACTTC,CASSIGLGGYEQYF
many,TRBJ2-7,TRBV6-1,TRBD1,TGTGCCAGCAGACCCAAACCGGGACAGGGGGCCTACGAGCAGTACTTC,CASRPKPGQGAYEQYF
many,TRBJ2-4,TRBV5-1,TRBD1,TGCGCCAGCAGCTTTAGGCCAGGGGGTCAAAACATTCAGTACTTC,CASSFRPGGQNIQYF
many,TRBJ1-1,TRBV29-1,TRBD1,TGCAGCGTGGGGGACAGGGGGACTGAAGCTTTCTTT,CSVGDRGTEAFF
many,TRBJ2-2,TRBV27,.,TGTGCCAGCAGTTTTACGGATACCGGGGAGCTGTTTTTT,CASSFTDTGELFF
many,TRBJ1-1,TRBV5-1,TRBD1,TGCGCCAGCAGCCACACAACAGGGGGCAACACTGAAGCTTTCTTT,CASSHTTGGNTEAFF
.,TRBJ2-3,TRBV4-3,.,TGCGCCAGCAGCTTTGGGACTAGCACAGATACGCAGTATTTT,CASSFGTSTDTQYF
many,TRBJ1-5,TRBV20-1,.,TGCAGTGCTAGCGACGATCAGCCCCAGCATTTT,CSASDDQPQHF
.,TRBJ1-4,TRBV14,.,TGTACCAGCACCCTATACTTTAATGAAAAACTGTTTTTT,CTSTLYFNEKLFF
many,TRBJ2-3,TRBV20-1,TRBD2,TGCAGTGCTAGAGAAGGGGCGGGTAGCGGGAGCAGTGATACGCAGTATTTT,CSAREGAGSGSSDTQYF
many,TRBJ2-1,TRBV6-2/TRBV6-3,TRBD2,TGTGCCAGCAGTTACTCCTCTTTGGGGGAGGGTTACAATGAGCAGTTCTTC,CASSYSSLGEGYNEQFF
many,TRBJ2-1,TRBV11-2,TRBD1,TGTGCCAGCAGCTTAGCCGCCGGGACAGGGGGTTACAATGAGCAGTTCTTC,CASSLAAGTGGYNEQFF
many,TRBJ2-1,TRBV27,.,TGTGCCAGCAGTTGTTGGTGGGAAATGTGGAATGAGCAGTTCTTC,CASSCWWEMWNEQFF
many,TRBJ2-7,TRBV6-6,TRBD2,TGTGCCAGCAGTTACACGGGAGGGTCCCCCTACGAGCAGTACTTC,CASSYTGGSPYEQYF
.,TRBJ2-7,TRBV27,.,TGTGGCAGGAGTTCCCTCGTCGGGGTGGACGAGCAGTACTTC,CGRSSLVGVDEQYF
many,TRBJ1-5,TRBV19,.,TGTGCCAGTAGCCTTACATGGCAGGCCCAGCATTTT,CASSLTWQAQHF
few,TRBJ2-1,TRBV14,.,TGTGCCAGCAGCCAAGCTATAGTAGGGGAGCAGTTCTTC,CASSQAIVGEQFF
many,TRBJ2-3,TRBV28,TRBD1,TGTGCCAGCGTTAGACAGGGGGCAGATACGCAGTATTTT,CASVRQGADTQYF
many,TRBJ2-1,TRBV6-1,.,TGTGCCAGCAGGCGATCGGCCCTCGGCAATGAGCAGTTCTTC,CASRRSALGNEQFF
.,TRBJ2-3,TRBV29-1,.,TGCAGCGTTGAAGGAGGAAAATTGACCGACTATCGTCGAGATACGCAGTATTTT,CSVEGGKLTDYRRDTQYF